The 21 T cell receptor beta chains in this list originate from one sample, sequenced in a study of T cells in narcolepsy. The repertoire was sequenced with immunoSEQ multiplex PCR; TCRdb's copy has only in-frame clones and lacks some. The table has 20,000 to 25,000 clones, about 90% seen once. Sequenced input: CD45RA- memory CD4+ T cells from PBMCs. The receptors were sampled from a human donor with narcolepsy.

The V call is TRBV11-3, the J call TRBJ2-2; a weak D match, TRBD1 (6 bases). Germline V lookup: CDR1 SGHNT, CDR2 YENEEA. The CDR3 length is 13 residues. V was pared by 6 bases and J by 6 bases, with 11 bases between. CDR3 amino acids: CASRATGPGELFF. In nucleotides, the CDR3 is TGTGCCAGCAGGGCAACAGGGCCCGGGGAGCTGTTTTTT.

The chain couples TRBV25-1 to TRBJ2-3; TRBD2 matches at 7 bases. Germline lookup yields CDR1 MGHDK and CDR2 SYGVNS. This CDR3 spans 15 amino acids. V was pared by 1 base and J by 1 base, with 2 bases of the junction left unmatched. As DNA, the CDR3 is TGTGCCAGCAGTGAATGGGCGGGAGGCACAGATACGCAGTATTTT. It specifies CASSEWAGGTDTQYF.

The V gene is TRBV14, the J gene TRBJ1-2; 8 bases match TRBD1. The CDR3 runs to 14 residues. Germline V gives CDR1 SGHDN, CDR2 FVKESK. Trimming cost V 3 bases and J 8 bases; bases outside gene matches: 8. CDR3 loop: CASSQNTGGGGYTF. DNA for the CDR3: TGTGCCAGCAGCCAGAACACAGGGGGAGGCGGCTACACCTTC.

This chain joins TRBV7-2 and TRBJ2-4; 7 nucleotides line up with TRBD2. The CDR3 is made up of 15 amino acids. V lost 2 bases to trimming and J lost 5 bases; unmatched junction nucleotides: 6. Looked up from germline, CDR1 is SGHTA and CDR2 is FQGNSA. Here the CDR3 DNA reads TGTGCCAGCAGCTTAACTGCGGGAGTCCAAAACATTCAGTACTTC. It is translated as CASSLTAGVQNIQYF.

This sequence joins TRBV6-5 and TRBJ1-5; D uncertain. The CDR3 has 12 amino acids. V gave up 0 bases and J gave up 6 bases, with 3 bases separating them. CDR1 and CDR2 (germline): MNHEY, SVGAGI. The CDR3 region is CASSYSGQPQHF. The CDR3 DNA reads TGTGCCAGCAGTTACTCGGGTCAGCCCCAGCATTTT.

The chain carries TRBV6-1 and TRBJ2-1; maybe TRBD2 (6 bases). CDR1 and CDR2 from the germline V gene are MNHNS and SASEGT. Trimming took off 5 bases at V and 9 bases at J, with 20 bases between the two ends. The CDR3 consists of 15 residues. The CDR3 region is CASSTFSMEGGEQFF. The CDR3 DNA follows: TGTGCCAGCAGTACCTTTAGCATGGAGGGAGGTGAGCAGTTCTTC.

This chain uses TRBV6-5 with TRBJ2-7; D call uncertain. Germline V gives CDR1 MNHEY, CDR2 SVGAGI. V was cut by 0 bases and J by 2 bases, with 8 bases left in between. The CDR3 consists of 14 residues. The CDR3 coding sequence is TGTGCCAGCAGTTACTCGTCGGGTCCCTACGAGCAGTACTTC. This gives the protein CASSYSSGPYEQYF.

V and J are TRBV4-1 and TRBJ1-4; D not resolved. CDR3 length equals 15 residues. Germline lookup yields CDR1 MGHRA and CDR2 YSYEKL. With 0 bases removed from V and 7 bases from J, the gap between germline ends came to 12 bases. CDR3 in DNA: TGCGCCAGCAGCCAAGATCGCATTTTACGTGAAAAACTGTTTTTT. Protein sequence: CASSQDRILREKLFF.

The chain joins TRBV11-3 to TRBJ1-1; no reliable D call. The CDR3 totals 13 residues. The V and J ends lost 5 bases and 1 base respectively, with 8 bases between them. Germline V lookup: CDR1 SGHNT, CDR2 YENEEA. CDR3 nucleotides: TGTGCCAGCAGCCTCCAGAGGAACACTGAAGCTTTCTTT. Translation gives CASSLQRNTEAFF.

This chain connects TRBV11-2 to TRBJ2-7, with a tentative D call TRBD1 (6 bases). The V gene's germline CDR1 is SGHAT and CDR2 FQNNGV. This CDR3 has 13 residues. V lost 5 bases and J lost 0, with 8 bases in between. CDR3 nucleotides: TGTGCCAGCAGCAAGGACAGCTCCTACGAGCAGTACTTC. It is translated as CASSKDSSYEQYF.

In DNA form, the CDR3 reads TGTGCCAGTACCTGGGTGCCTCAGCCCCAGCATTTT. This encodes CASTWVPQPQHF. V is TRBV19 and J is TRBJ1-5, with D uncertain. V lost 7 bases and J 6 bases, leaving 10 bases between the germline ends. The CDR3 is 12 amino acids. Germline assignment: CDR1 LNHDA and CDR2 SQIVND (reference sequence).

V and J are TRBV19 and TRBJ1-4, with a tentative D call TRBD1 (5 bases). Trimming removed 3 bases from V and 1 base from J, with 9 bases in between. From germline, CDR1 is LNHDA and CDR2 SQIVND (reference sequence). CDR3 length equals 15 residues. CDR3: CASSIGGGTNEKLFF. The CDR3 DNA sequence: TGTGCCAGTAGTATCGGGGGAGGAACTAATGAAAAACTGTTTTTT. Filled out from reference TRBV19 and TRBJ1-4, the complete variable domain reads DGGITQSPKYLFRKEGQNVTLSCEQNLNHDAMYWYRQDPGQGLRLIYYSQIVNDFQKGDIAEGYSVSREKKESFPLTVTSAQKNPTAFYLCASSIGGGTNEKLFFGSGTQLSVL.

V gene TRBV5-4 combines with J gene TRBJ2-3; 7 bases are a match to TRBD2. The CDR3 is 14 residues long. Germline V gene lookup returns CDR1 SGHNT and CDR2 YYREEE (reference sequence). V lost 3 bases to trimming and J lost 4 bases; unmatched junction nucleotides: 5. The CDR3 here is CASSSSGGADTQYF. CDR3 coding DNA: TGTGCCAGCAGCTCTAGCGGAGGGGCAGATACGCAGTATTTT.

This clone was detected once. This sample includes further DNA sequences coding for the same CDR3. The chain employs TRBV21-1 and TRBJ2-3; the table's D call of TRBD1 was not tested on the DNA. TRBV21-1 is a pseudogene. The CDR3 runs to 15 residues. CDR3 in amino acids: CASSKAGHCTDTQYF. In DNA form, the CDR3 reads TGTGCCAGCAGCAAAGCGGGACACTGCACAGATACGCAGTATTTT.

The CDR3 is CSVVDTEAFF. For the CDR3, the DNA is TGCAGCGTTGTGGACACTGAAGCTTTCTTT. The gene calls are TRBV29-1 and TRBJ1-1; D is uncertain. The CDR3 has 10 residues. Between the trimmed V and J ends, which lost 4 bases and 3 bases, there was a span of 3 bases. Per germline, CDR1 SQVTM and CDR2 ANQGSEA.

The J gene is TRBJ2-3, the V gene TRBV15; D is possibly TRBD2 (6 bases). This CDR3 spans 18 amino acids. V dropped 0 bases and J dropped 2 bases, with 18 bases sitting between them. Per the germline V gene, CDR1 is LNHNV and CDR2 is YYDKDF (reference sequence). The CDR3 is CATSRDGSGPLLTDTQYF. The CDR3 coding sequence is TGTGCCACCAGCAGAGATGGTAGCGGCCCCCTTCTCACAGATACGCAGTATTTT.

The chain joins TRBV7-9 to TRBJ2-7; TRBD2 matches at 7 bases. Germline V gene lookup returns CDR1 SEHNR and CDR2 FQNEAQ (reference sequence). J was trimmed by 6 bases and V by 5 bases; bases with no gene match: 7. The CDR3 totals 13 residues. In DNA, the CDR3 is TGTGCCAGCAGCGATCGCGGGAGCGGCGAGCAGTACTTC. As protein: CASSDRGSGEQYF.

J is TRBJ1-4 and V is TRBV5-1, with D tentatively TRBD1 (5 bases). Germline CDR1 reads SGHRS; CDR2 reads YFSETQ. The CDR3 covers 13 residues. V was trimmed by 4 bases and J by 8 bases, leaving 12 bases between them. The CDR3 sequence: CASSPQWGEKLFF. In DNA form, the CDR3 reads TGCGCCAGCAGCCCACAGTGGGGCGAAAAACTGTTTTTT.

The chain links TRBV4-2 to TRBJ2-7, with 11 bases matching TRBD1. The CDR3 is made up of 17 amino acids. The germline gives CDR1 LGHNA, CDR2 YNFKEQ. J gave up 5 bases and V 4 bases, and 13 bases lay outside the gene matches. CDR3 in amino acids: CASSLILRTGGGHEQYF. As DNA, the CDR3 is TGTGCCAGCAGCCTGATCCTCCGGACAGGGGGCGGGCACGAGCAGTACTTC.

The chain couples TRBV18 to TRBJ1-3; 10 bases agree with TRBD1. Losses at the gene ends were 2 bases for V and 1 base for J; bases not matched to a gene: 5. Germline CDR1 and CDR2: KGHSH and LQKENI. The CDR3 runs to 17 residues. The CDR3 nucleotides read TGTGCCAGCTCACCAGCCGGGACAGGGGTTTCTGGAAACACCATATATTTT. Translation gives CASSPAGTGVSGNTIYF.

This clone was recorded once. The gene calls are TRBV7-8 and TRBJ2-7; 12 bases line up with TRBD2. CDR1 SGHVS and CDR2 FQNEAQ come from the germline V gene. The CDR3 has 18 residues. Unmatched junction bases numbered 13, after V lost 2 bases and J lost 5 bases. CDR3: CASSLTGLAGTESNEQYF. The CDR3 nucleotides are TGTGCCAGCAGCTTAACGGGACTAGCGGGTACAGAGAGCAACGAGCAGTACTTC.